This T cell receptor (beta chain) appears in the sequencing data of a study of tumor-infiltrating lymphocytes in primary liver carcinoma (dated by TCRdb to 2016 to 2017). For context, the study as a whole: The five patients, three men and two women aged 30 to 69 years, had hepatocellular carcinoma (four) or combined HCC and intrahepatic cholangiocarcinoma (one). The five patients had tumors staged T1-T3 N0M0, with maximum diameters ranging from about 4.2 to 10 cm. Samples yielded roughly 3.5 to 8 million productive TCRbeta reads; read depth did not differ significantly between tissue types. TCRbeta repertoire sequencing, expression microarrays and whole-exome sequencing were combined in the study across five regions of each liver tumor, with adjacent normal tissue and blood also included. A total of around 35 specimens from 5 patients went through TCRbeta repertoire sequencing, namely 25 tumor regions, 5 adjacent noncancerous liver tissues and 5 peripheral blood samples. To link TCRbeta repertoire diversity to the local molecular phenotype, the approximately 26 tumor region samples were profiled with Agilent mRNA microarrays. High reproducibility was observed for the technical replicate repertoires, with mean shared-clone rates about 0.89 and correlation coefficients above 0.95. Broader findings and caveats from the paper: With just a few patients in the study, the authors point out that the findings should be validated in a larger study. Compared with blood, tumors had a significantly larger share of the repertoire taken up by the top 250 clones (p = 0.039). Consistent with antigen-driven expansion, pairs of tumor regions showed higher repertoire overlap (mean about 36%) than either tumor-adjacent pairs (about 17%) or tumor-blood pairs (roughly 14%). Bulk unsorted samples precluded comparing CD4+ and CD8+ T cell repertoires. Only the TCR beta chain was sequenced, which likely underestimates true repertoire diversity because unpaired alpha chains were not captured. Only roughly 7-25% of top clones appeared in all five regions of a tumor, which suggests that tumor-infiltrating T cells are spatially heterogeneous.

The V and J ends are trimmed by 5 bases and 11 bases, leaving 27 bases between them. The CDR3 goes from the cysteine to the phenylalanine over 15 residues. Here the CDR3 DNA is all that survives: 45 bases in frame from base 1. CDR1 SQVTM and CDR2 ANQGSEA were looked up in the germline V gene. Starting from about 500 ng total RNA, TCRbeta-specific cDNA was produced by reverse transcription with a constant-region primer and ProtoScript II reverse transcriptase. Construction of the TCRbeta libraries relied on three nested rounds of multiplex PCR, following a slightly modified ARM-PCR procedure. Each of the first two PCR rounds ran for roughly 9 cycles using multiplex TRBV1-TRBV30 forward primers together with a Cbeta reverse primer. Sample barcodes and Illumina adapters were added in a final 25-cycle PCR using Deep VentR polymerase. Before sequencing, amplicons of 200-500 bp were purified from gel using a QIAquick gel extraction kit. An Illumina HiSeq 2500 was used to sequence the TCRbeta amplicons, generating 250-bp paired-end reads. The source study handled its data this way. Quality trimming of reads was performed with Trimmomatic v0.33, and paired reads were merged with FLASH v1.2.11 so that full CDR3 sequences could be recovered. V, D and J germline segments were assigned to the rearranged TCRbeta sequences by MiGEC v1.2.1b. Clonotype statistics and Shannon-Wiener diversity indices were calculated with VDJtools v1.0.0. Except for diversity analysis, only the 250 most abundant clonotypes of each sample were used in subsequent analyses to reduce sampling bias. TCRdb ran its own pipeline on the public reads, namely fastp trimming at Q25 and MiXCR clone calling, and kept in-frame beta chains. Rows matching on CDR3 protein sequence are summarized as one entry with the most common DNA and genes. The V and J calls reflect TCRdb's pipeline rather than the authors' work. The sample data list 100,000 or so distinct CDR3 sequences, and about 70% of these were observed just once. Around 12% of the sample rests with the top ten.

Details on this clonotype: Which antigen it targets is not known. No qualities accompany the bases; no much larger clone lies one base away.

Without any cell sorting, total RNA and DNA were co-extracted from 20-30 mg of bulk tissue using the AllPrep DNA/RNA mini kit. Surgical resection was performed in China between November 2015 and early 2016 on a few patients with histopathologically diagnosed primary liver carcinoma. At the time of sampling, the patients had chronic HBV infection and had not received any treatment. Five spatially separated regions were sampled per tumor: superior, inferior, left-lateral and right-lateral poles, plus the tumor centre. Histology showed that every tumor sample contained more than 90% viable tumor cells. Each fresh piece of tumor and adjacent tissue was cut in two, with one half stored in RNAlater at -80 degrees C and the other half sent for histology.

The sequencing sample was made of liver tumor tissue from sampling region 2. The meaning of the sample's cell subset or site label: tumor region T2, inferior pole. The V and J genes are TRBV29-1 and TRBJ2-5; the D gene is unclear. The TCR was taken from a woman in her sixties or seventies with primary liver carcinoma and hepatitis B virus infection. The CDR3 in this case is CSVLPLVISQEMQYF. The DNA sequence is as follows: TGCAGCGTTCTACCTTTGGTAATTAGTCAAGAGATGCAGTACTTC.